The 2 T cell receptor beta chains in this list originate from one sample, sequenced in a study of shared T cell receptors in the human thymus. TCRdb's copy holds only in-frame clones and misses some; the assay was immunoSEQ multiplex PCR. Among about 380,000 clones listed, approximately 95% were seen once. The sequencing sample was made of thymocytes. These receptors came from a human donor.

A single count supports this clone. The chain has TRBV6-5 and TRBJ1-4, with D possibly being TRBD1 (5 bases). Germline V gene lookup returns CDR1 MNHEY and CDR2 SVGAGI. The ends were cut back, 6 bases at V and 6 bases at J, with 17 bases in the middle. The CDR3 contains 15 residues. The CDR3 coding sequence is TGTGCCAGCAGCCCCGGGACCCCGTGGGATGAAAAACTGTTTTTT. Amino acids: CASSPGTPWDEKLFF.

This rearrangement joins TRBV27 to TRBJ2-7, with 8 bases that match TRBD1. J lost 3 bases, V lost 7 bases, and 14 bases had no gene match. The CDR3 consists of 16 residues. Germline V gene lookup returns CDR1 MNHEY and CDR2 SMNVEV (reference sequence). CDR3 sequence reads: CASTFLRQGSNYEQYF. Written as DNA, the CDR3 is TGTGCCAGCACTTTCCTCAGACAGGGGTCGAACTACGAGCAGTACTTC.